This entry lists 31 T cell receptor beta chains sequenced from one sample in a study of T cell changes during pregnancy in multiple sclerosis. The repertoire was sequenced with immunoSEQ multiplex PCR; TCRdb's copy has only in-frame clones and lacks some. The sample includes 79,000 or so clones, more than 90% of them seen just once. The sequences come from CD4+ T cells from peripheral blood mononuclear cells, collected before pregnancy. These receptors all come from a female donor with multiple sclerosis, enrolled in a pregnancy study.

This clone was observed once. The J gene is TRBJ2-1, the V gene TRBV6-1; tentative D call: TRBD1 (6 bases). Trimming removed 0 bases at V and 9 bases at J, with 18 bases between. The CDR3 is made up of 16 amino acids. Germline CDR1 and CDR2: MNHNS and SASEGT. CDR3 sequence: CASSEARDNRAGEQFF. The CDR3 DNA follows: TGTGCCAGCAGTGAAGCGAGGGACAACAGGGCGGGTGAGCAGTTCTTC.

The chain uses TRBV9 and TRBJ1-1; D might be TRBD1 (6 bases). Germline-derived CDR1 and CDR2 are SGDLS and YYNGEE. This CDR3 is 15 amino acids long. With 4 bases removed from V and 3 bases from J, the gap between germline ends came to 16 bases. CDR3 nucleotides: TGTGCCAGCAGCCCAAGGGGGGGGAGGGACACTGAAGCTTTCTTT. This sequence encodes CASSPRGGRDTEAFF.

The chain recombines TRBV30 with TRBJ2-2; D ambiguous. Per the germline V gene, CDR1 is GTSNPN and CDR2 is SVGIG (reference sequence). The CDR3 runs 13 residues. Trimming took off 3 bases at V and 8 bases at J, with 13 bases between the two ends. CDR3 residues: CAWSGQVRGELFF. CDR3 coding DNA: TGTGCCTGGAGCGGTCAAGTGCGGGGGGAGCTGTTTTTT.

The chain is built from TRBV5-1 and TRBJ1-4; D is undetermined. Germline CDR1 is SGHRS and CDR2 is YFSETQ. Trimming stripped 3 bases from V and 5 bases from J, with 11 bases between. The CDR3 is 14 residues long. The CDR3 DNA reads TGCGCCAGCAGCTCGATGCCGGGAAATGAAAAACTGTTTTTT. This codes for CASSSMPGNEKLFF.

This chain links TRBV5-1 with TRBJ2-1; 10 bases map to TRBD2. This CDR3 region has 17 residues. With V trimmed by 1 base and J by 5 bases, 9 bases remained unmatched. Germline V gene data show CDR1 as SGHRS and CDR2 as YFSETQ. CDR3 DNA sequence: TGCGCCAGCAGCTTGCTGATAGCGGGAGGTTACGACAATGAGCAGTTCTTC. Its translation is CASSLLIAGGYDNEQFF.

This chain links TRBV7-9 with TRBJ2-1, with 8 bases lining up with TRBD2. CDR3 size: 15 residues. Trimming cost V 1 base and J 4 bases; bases outside gene matches: 3. Germline V CDR1 and CDR2: SEHNR, FQNEAQ (reference sequence). CDR3 protein: CASSLGSSGYNEQFF. CDR3 DNA sequence: TGTGCCAGCAGCTTAGGGTCTAGCGGGTACAATGAGCAGTTCTTC.

The sample holds a few counts of this clone. Other DNA sequences in this sample translate to the same CDR3. The chain joins TRBV9 to TRBJ1-1; D unclear. This CDR3 contains 13 residues. Between the trimmed V and J ends, which lost 0 bases and 3 bases, there was a span of 6 bases. Germline V gene data show CDR1 as SGDLS and CDR2 as YYNGEE. CDR3 amino acids: CASSVGGDTEAFF. CDR3 DNA sequence: TGTGCCAGCAGCGTAGGGGGAGACACTGAAGCTTTCTTT.

The J gene is TRBJ2-3, the V gene TRBV19; 10 bases align to TRBD2. The length of the CDR3 is 14 residues. With V trimmed by 10 bases and J by 3 bases, 7 bases remained unmatched. Germline CDR1 is LNHDA and CDR2 is SQIVND (reference sequence). CDR3 in DNA: TGTGCCACCGCAGCGGGAGGGCCGACAGATACGCAGTATTTT. This gives the protein CATAAGGPTDTQYF.

Only one count was recorded for this clone. V usage is TRBV28 and J usage is TRBJ1-2; 7 bases fit TRBD1. CDR1 and CDR2 (germline): MDHEN, SYDVKM. The V and J ends lost 10 bases and 7 bases, in that order; junction bases with no gene match: 12. The CDR3 runs 13 residues. The CDR3 bases are TGTGCCACCAAACCGACAGGGTTCTCTGGCTACACCTTC. Residues: CATKPTGFSGYTF.

The rearrangement uses TRBV4-1 and TRBJ2-5, with 7 bases identical to TRBD2. V shed 3 bases, J shed 3 bases, and the junction held 10 bases outside the gene matches. Per germline, CDR1 MGHRA and CDR2 YSYEKL. This CDR3 region has 16 residues. The CDR3 here is CASSQGPSLAEETQYF. For the CDR3, the DNA is TGCGCCAGCAGCCAGGGCCCGAGTCTAGCGGAAGAGACCCAGTACTTC.

The J gene is TRBJ1-3, the V gene TRBV7-9, with no clear D. The length of the CDR3 is 19 residues. Germline assignment: CDR1 SEHNR and CDR2 FQNEAQ (reference sequence). Trimming left V 2 bases short and J 0 bases short, with 20 bases between. The CDR3 spells CASSLTRGAEKTSGNTIYF. The CDR3 DNA sequence: TGTGCCAGCAGCTTAACCCGGGGTGCGGAGAAAACCTCTGGAAACACCATATATTTT.

The CDR3 DNA sequence: TGCGCCAGCAGCCAACCGACTGGTGGTGAGCAGTTCTTC. Protein: CASSQPTGGEQFF. The V gene is TRBV5-1, the J gene TRBJ2-1; D is unresolved. With 4 bases removed from V and 9 bases from J, the gap between germline ends came to 14 bases. Germline V lookup: CDR1 SGHRS, CDR2 YFSETQ. CDR3 length: 13 amino acids.

V usage is TRBV19 and J usage is TRBJ2-1; TRBD2 agrees at 10 bases. This CDR3 region has 15 residues. V dropped 4 bases and J dropped 6; count of bases not matched to a gene: 6. Germline V lookup: CDR1 LNHDA, CDR2 SQIVND (reference sequence). This chain's CDR3 is CASSKAQREGNEQFF. The CDR3 nucleotides read TGTGCCAGTAGTAAGGCGCAGCGGGAGGGCAATGAGCAGTTCTTC.

The chain combines TRBV5-1 with TRBJ2-1, with 11 bases that match TRBD1. The V gene's germline CDR1 is SGHRS and CDR2 YFSETQ. With V trimmed by 1 base and J by 4 bases, 4 bases remained unmatched. The CDR3 is 16 residues long. The CDR3 DNA sequence: TGCGCCAGCAGCTTGCACGGGACAGGGGGGTACAATGAGCAGTTCTTC. Encoded protein: CASSLHGTGGYNEQFF.

V and J are TRBV5-4 and TRBJ1-1; no reliable D call. There are 15 residues in the CDR3. Looked up from germline, CDR1 is SGHNT and CDR2 is YYREEE (reference sequence). Trimming took off 0 bases at V and 8 bases at J, with 17 bases between the two ends. CDR3 sequence reads: CASSLEGSPPGEAFF. For the CDR3, the DNA is TGTGCCAGCAGCTTGGAGGGCAGCCCGCCGGGGGAAGCTTTCTTT. Full variable domain (rest looked up from reference TRBV5-4 and TRBJ1-1): ETGVTQSPTHLIKTRGQQVTLRCSSQSGHNTVSWYQQALGQGPQFIFQYYREEENGRGNFPPRFSGLQFPNYSSELNVNALELDDSALYLCASSLEGSPPGEAFFGQGTRLTVV.

This chain joins TRBV15 and TRBJ1-5; 7 nucleotides align to TRBD1. Germline V gene sequence: CDR1 LNHNV, CDR2 YYDKDF (reference sequence). The CDR3 spans 16 residues. The V segment lost 3 bases and the J segment 4 bases; nucleotides outside the gene matches: 9. The CDR3 loop reads CATSRGGTGVNQPQHF. CDR3 sequence (DNA): TGTGCCACCAGCAGGGGGGGCACAGGGGTTAATCAGCCCCAGCATTTT.

The rearrangement joins TRBV15 to TRBJ1-6; D is unresolved. V shed 6 bases and J shed 8 bases, with 14 bases lying between them. The length of the CDR3 is 14 residues. The V gene's germline CDR1 is LNHNV and CDR2 YYDKDF (reference sequence). The CDR3 DNA reads as TGTGCCACCAGTAATAGCATCGTGGATTCACCCCTCCACTTT. Encoded protein: CATSNSIVDSPLHF.

The genes are TRBV6-5 and TRBJ2-7; no clear D gene. This CDR3 has 13 residues. Trimming left V 5 bases short and J 0 bases short, with 8 bases between. CDR1 and CDR2 from the germline V gene are MNHEY and SVGAGI. CDR3 bases: TGTGCCAGCAGTACTGTCCTCTCCTACGAGCAGTACTTC. Translated, it gives CASSTVLSYEQYF.

This clone was seen just once. The rearrangement joins TRBV7-8 to TRBJ2-7; D is ambiguous. Trimming pared 1 base from V and 4 bases from J, leaving 11 bases between. There are 14 residues in the CDR3. Germline CDR1 and CDR2: SGHVS and FQNEAQ. Here the CDR3 reads CASSLEPVEYEQYF. CDR3 in DNA: TGTGCCAGCAGCTTAGAACCGGTTGAGTACGAGCAGTACTTC.

The V and J genes are TRBV5-1 and TRBJ2-3; TRBD2 agrees at 16 bases. This CDR3 has 16 residues. CDR1 and CDR2 (germline): SGHRS, YFSETQ. V was clipped by 2 bases and J by 5 bases; unmatched bases: 2. CDR3 sequence: CASSFGTSGGVDTQYF. CDR3 nucleotides: TGCGCCAGCAGCTTTGGGACTAGCGGGGGGGTAGATACGCAGTATTTT.

This clone came up once. The V and J genes are TRBV5-1 and TRBJ2-7; TRBD1 agrees at 7 bases. The germline V gene has CDR1 SGHRS and CDR2 YFSETQ. The CDR3 loop spans 14 amino acids. The trim removed 3 bases at V and 8 bases at J, leaving 11 bases unmatched. The CDR3 sequence is CASSSPTLQGKQYF. The CDR3 coding sequence is TGCGCCAGCAGCTCTCCGACCCTACAGGGGAAGCAGTACTTC.

The chain recombines TRBV2 with TRBJ2-5, with 10 positions matching TRBD2. Germline CDR1 is SNHLY and CDR2 is FYNNEI. V was pared by 6 bases and J by 4 bases, with 5 bases of the junction left unmatched. This CDR3 contains 14 residues. The CDR3 DNA reads as TGTGCCAGCAGCAGCGGGAGGGCCCGAGAGACCCAGTACTTC. This codes for CASSSGRARETQYF.

CDR3 residues: CASSSSGRATDTQYF. In DNA, the CDR3 is TGTGCCAGCAGCAGTAGCGGGAGGGCCACAGATACGCAGTATTTT. This sequence joins TRBV5-4 and TRBJ2-3; 11 bases map to TRBD2. Germline CDR1 is SGHNT and CDR2 is YYREEE (reference sequence). CDR3 length: 15 amino acids. Germline trimming cut 4 bases from V and 2 bases from J; bases unmatched to any gene: 3.

The chain couples TRBV28 to TRBJ2-2; 10 nucleotides match TRBD1. This CDR3 is built from 15 residues. In germline, CDR1 is MDHEN, CDR2 SYDVKM. V was pared by 6 bases and J by 7 bases, with 8 bases of the junction left unmatched. The CDR3 spells CASRAGTGVFGELFF. The CDR3 DNA reads as TGTGCCAGCAGAGCCGGGACAGGGGTTTTCGGGGAGCTGTTTTTT.

This chain links TRBV6-1 with TRBJ1-5; TRBD1 matches 9 bases. The CDR3 is made up of 12 amino acids. V gave up 0 bases and J gave up 14 bases; unmatched junction bases: 2. Germline CDR1 is MNHNS and CDR2 is SASEGT. This chain's CDR3 is CASSEAGTGKHF. The CDR3 DNA reads as TGTGCCAGCAGTGAAGCCGGGACAGGGAAGCATTTT.

This clone showed up just once. The V gene is TRBV9, the J gene TRBJ2-6; possible D gene TRBD1, 6 bases. Germline CDR1 reads SGDLS; CDR2 reads YYNGEE. This CDR3 comprises 17 residues. V lost 3 bases, J lost 2 bases, and 15 bases lay in between. The CDR3 is CASSAGHRATGANVLTF. CDR3 coding DNA: TGTGCCAGCAGCGCCGGACACAGGGCGACTGGGGCCAACGTCCTGACTTTC.

DNA of the CDR3: TGTGCCAGTAGTCCAAGGGTGGGCAGGTTTCGGGGCTACGAGCAGTACTTC. This translates into CASSPRVGRFRGYEQYF. V and J are TRBV19 and TRBJ2-7, with TRBD2 as a possible D gene (5 bases). Trimming left V 5 bases short and J 3 bases short, with 23 bases between. The CDR3 runs 17 residues. Looked up from germline, CDR1 is LNHDA and CDR2 is SQIVND (reference sequence).

CDR3: CASRLAGSSSYNEQFF. CDR3 in DNA: TGTGCCAGTAGACTAGCGGGGAGCTCTTCCTACAATGAGCAGTTCTTC. J is TRBJ2-1 and V is TRBV19; TRBD2 matches 10 bases. The ends lost 6 bases at V and 1 base at J; junction bases unmatched: 6. In germline, CDR1 is LNHDA, CDR2 SQIVND (reference sequence). This CDR3 comprises 16 residues.

CDR3 amino acids: CASSLGGGDSETQYF. The DNA for the CDR3 is TGTGCCAGCAGCTTAGGTGGAGGGGACTCAGAGACCCAGTACTTC. The chain employs TRBV11-3 and TRBJ2-5; a possible D gene is TRBD2 (6 bases). The V gene lost 1 base and the J gene lost 4 bases, with 13 bases spanning the gap. Germline assignment: CDR1 SGHNT and CDR2 YENEEA. The CDR3 has 15 amino acids.

This chain uses TRBV5-5 with TRBJ1-3, with TRBD1 as a possible D gene (5 bases). Trimming stripped 2 bases from V and 0 bases from J, with 6 bases between. The V gene's germline CDR1 is SGHKS and CDR2 YYEKEE (reference sequence). CDR3 length: 14 residues. The CDR3 DNA reads as TGTGCCAGCAGCTTACAGGTCTCTGGAAACACCATATATTTT. Protein product: CASSLQVSGNTIYF.

V gene TRBV30 combines with J gene TRBJ1-2; tentatively, D is TRBD1 (5 bases). The CDR3 consists of 15 residues. Germline CDR1 and CDR2: GTSNPN and SVGIG (reference sequence). Trimming cost V 5 bases and J 0 bases, with 16 bases left between them. The CDR3 loop reads CAWGGAGRTNYGYTF. CDR3 sequence (DNA): TGTGCCTGGGGGGGAGCGGGCAGAACTAACTATGGCTACACCTTC.